This TCR beta chain was recorded in a study of cytomegalovirus exposure and HLA in healthy donors. General study points: Follow-up analysis seemed to connect common viral pathogens with several of the most significant clusters identified. The classifier, whose performance was assessed in both the original and validation cohorts, reportedly diagnosed cytomegalovirus status with high specificity and sensitivity. In vitro experiments confirmed that three CMV-associated chains were specific for CMV antigens.

As regards this clone: No antigen is known for it.

PCR primers comprised 60 Vbeta and 13 Jbeta primers. Libraries were prepared by immunoSEQ multiplex PCR; TCRdb keeps only in-frame clonotypes and omits some of them. The sample yields approximately 200,000 clones, around 79% seen once. Sequencing used PBMCs. The clonotype comes from a girl aged 5-17 years in good health and CMV-seropositive.

The DNA of the CDR3 is TGTGCCAGCAGACCCGATAGGTGGCGGGGGCGGGGCGGACCGCCGGTCTCCTACGAGCAGTACTTC. Amino acid sequence: CASRPDRWRGRGGPPVSYEQYF. The V call is TRBV27, the J call TRBJ2-5, with D tentatively TRBD2 (7 bases). The J call could be wrong; TRBJ2-7 is a better fit for the DNA end. The CDR3 has 22 amino acids. The germline CDR1 and CDR2 sequences are MNHEY and SMNVEV (reference sequence).